A single sample gave rise to the 3 T cell receptor beta chains below, sequenced in a study of CD8+ T cells in alopecia areata. RNA was extracted and reverse transcribed into cDNA as the sequencing template. Profiling relied on immunoSEQ multiplex PCR, and the TCRdb table lists in-frame clones only, not all of them. The repertoire holds roughly 200,000 clones, 40% to 45% seen once, with approximately 2.9% in the top ten. Regarding treatment: oral pan-JAK inhibitor, 5-10 mg twice daily. The source was CD4+ T cells sorted from blood, collected at approximately week 36, from a patient treated with tofacitinib. The receptors were sampled from a human donor with alopecia areata.

The chain uses TRBV5-4 and TRBJ2-5, with D perhaps TRBD2 (6 bases). Germline V gene data show CDR1 as SGHNT and CDR2 as YYREEE (reference sequence). CDR3 length equals 14 residues. V dropped 4 bases and J dropped 3 bases, with 13 bases sitting between them. CDR3 DNA sequence: TGTGCCAGCAGCACGACGGGACTTAAAGAGACCCAGTACTTC. Its protein is CASSTTGLKETQYF.

The chain joins TRBV7-2 to TRBJ2-3; D may be TRBD2 (6 bases). V lost 3 bases and J 2 bases, leaving 12 bases between the germline ends. The CDR3 runs to 15 residues. Germline CDR1 reads SGHTA; CDR2 reads FQGNSA. Here the CDR3 DNA reads TGTGCCAGCAGCTTTAGGGCGGGGATCACAGATACGCAGTATTTT. Translating gives CASSFRAGITDTQYF.

The chain combines TRBV19 with TRBJ2-6; D unclear. Germline V gives CDR1 LNHDA, CDR2 SQIVND (reference sequence). V was clipped by 3 bases and J by 2 bases, with 8 bases between them. The CDR3 totals 15 residues. CDR3 nucleotides: TGTGCCAGTAGTATCCCCGATCCTGGGGCCAACGTCCTGACTTTC. Residues: CASSIPDPGANVLTF.